One sample yielded the 31 T cell receptor beta chains listed below, sequenced in a study of PD-1 blockade in classical Hodgkin lymphoma. Produced via immunoSEQ multiplex PCR; TCRdb's table is partial and in-frame only. The table lists about 25,000 clones, around 94% of them singletons, with about 3.9% in the top ten. Time point indicated: newly diagnosed, previously untreated cHL patient sample. Sequences were obtained from peripheral blood mononuclear cells (PBMCs). The origin of the receptors is a human donor with classical Hodgkin lymphoma.

The chain joins TRBV19 to TRBJ1-5; D possibly corresponds to TRBD1 (5 bases). With 9 bases removed from V and 4 bases from J, the gap between germline ends came to 10 bases. The CDR3 runs 12 residues. Per the germline V gene, CDR1 is LNHDA and CDR2 is SQIVND (reference sequence). The CDR3 DNA reads TGTGCCAGCTCGGACACAAATCAGCCCCAGCATTTT. Residues: CASSDTNQPQHF.

V and J are TRBV4-2 and TRBJ2-5, with TRBD2 matching 8 bases. V lost 4 bases to trimming and J lost 1 base; unmatched junction nucleotides: 5. The CDR3 runs to 15 residues. Germline assignment: CDR1 LGHNA and CDR2 YNFKEQ. CDR3: CASSPGGGSQETQYF. For the CDR3, the DNA is TGTGCCAGCAGCCCGGGAGGGGGGAGCCAAGAGACCCAGTACTTC.

V gene TRBV30 combines with J gene TRBJ1-5; no firm D call. V lost 3 bases and J 7 bases, leaving 13 bases between the germline ends. The CDR3 has 13 amino acids. Germline-derived CDR1 and CDR2 are GTSNPN and SVGIG (reference sequence). CDR3 protein: CAWSLGIQQPQHF. The CDR3 bases are TGTGCCTGGAGCTTGGGGATTCAACAGCCCCAGCATTTT. Full variable domain (missing parts from reference TRBV30 and TRBJ1-5): SQTIHQWPATLVQPVGSPLSLECTVEGTSNPNLYWYRQAAGRGLQLLFYSVGIGQISSEVPQNLSASRPQDRQFILSSKKLLLSDSGFYLCAWSLGIQQPQHFGDGTRLSIL.

This chain uses TRBV19 with TRBJ1-2, with 11 bases lining up with TRBD1. This CDR3 spans 14 amino acids. J was trimmed by 8 bases and V by 4 bases; bases with no gene match: 6. CDR1 and CDR2 (germline): LNHDA, SQIVND (reference sequence). Here the CDR3 DNA reads TGTGCCAGTAGTAAAGGACAGGGGGCGAGGGGCTACACCTTC. Translating gives CASSKGQGARGYTF.

J is TRBJ1-2 and V is TRBV6-6; 9 bases align to TRBD1. Trimming at V came to 2 bases and at J to 4 bases, leaving 2 bases not matched to a gene. CDR1 is MNHNY and CDR2 is SVGAGI in the germline V gene (reference sequence). This CDR3 has 14 amino acids. CDR3: CASSYRGQGYGYTF. CDR3 coding DNA: TGTGCCAGCAGTTACAGGGGACAGGGCTATGGCTACACCTTC.

The chain employs TRBV23-1 and TRBJ1-1; 10 bases fit TRBD1. TRBV23-1 is reported as an ORF; its role is uncertain. The CDR3 loop spans 16 amino acids. The junction had 10 bases not matched to a gene; V was cut back by 6 bases and J by 3 bases. The CDR3 sequence: CASRPTGGKSDTEAFF. The CDR3 DNA sequence: TGCGCCAGCAGACCGACAGGGGGCAAGTCGGACACTGAAGCTTTCTTT.

This chain connects TRBV15 to TRBJ2-5, with unresolved D. The CDR3 length is 17 residues. CDR1 and CDR2 (germline): LNHNV, YYDKDF (reference sequence). Trimming removed 0 bases from V and 5 bases from J, with 19 bases in between. The chain's CDR3 is CATSRDILSSSTETQYF. The CDR3 DNA is TGTGCCACCAGCAGAGACATTCTGTCGTCTAGTACGGAGACCCAGTACTTC.

About this clone: This sample also contains other DNA sequences that code for the same CDR3. CDR3 protein: CSFILPGWPWVPLNTEAFF. The CDR3 bases are TGCAGTTTCATCCTCCCAGGTTGGCCTTGGGTCCCGTTGAACACTGAAGCTTTCTTT. This sequence joins TRBV29-1 and TRBJ1-1, with no clear D. The CDR3 consists of 19 residues. Germline V CDR1 and CDR2: SQVTM, ANQGSEA.

The V and J genes are TRBV9 and TRBJ2-7; 8 bases map to TRBD1. The CDR3 is 14 residues long. With 3 bases clipped from V and 2 bases from J, the junction kept 4 bases outside the gene matches. Germline V gene lookup returns CDR1 SGDLS and CDR2 YYNGEE. The DNA of the CDR3 is TGTGCCAGCAGCGCAGACAGGGGAACCTACGAGCAGTACTTC. Encoded protein: CASSADRGTYEQYF.

The CDR3 reads CASSVQPPYSNQPQHF. For the CDR3, the DNA is TGTGCCAGCAGTGTCCAACCCCCATATAGCAATCAGCCCCAGCATTTT. This sequence joins TRBV6-1 and TRBJ1-5; D unresolved. This CDR3 region has 16 residues. Germline CDR1 and CDR2: MNHNS and SASEGT. V was pared by 4 bases and J by 0 bases, with 13 bases between.

The CDR3 loop reads CASSLNRGNEQYF. CDR3 sequence (DNA): TGTGCCAGCAGTTTGAACAGGGGAAACGAGCAGTACTTC. The chain uses TRBV27 and TRBJ2-7; 7 bases match TRBD1. Germline lookup yields CDR1 MNHEY and CDR2 SMNVEV (reference sequence). J gave up 5 bases and V 3 bases, and 4 bases lay outside the gene matches. The CDR3 spans 13 residues.

The chain couples TRBV30 to TRBJ1-6; D may be TRBD1 (5 bases). V gave up 0 bases and J gave up 6 bases, with 9 bases separating them. The CDR3 sequence is 14 residues long. The germline gives CDR1 GTSNPN, CDR2 SVGIG (reference sequence). This CDR3 reads CAWSVLGVNSPLHF. CDR3 DNA: TGTGCCTGGAGTGTACTAGGGGTTAATTCACCCCTCCACTTT.

This chain uses TRBV5-1 with TRBJ1-5; no firm D call. Germline lookup yields CDR1 SGHRS and CDR2 YFSETQ. Trimming took off 5 bases at V and 0 bases at J, with 12 bases between the two ends. This CDR3 region has 15 residues. CDR3 sequence: CASRPDKDSNQPQHF. In DNA, the CDR3 is TGCGCCAGCAGGCCCGACAAAGATAGCAATCAGCCCCAGCATTTT.

This chain links TRBV27 with TRBJ2-7; TRBD1 matches at 9 bases. V shed 8 bases, J shed 7 bases, and the junction held 12 bases outside the gene matches. The CDR3 consists of 14 residues. Germline lookup yields CDR1 MNHEY and CDR2 SMNVEV (reference sequence). In DNA form, the CDR3 reads TGTGCCAGCGCTGATACCGGGACAGGGAATGAGCAGTACTTC. It is translated as CASADTGTGNEQYF.

The chain couples TRBV6-1 to TRBJ2-7; the D is unclear. CDR1 is MNHNS, CDR2 SASEGT, per germline. The CDR3 covers 15 residues. The germline V and J ends were trimmed by 6 bases and 6 bases, with 21 bases remaining between them. CDR3 sequence: CASSDMGIPKGEQYF. For the CDR3, the DNA is TGTGCCAGCAGCGATATGGGTATACCGAAGGGCGAGCAGTACTTC.

The chain is built from TRBV9 and TRBJ2-3, with D perhaps matching TRBD2 (5 bases). The CDR3 spans 14 residues. Between the trimmed V and J ends, which lost 3 bases and 2 bases, there was a span of 10 bases. Germline CDR1 and CDR2: SGDLS and YYNGEE. The CDR3 region is CASSEADYTDTQYF. The CDR3 DNA reads TGTGCCAGCAGCGAAGCAGACTACACAGATACGCAGTATTTT.

In DNA form, the CDR3 reads TGTGCCAGCACCTCCGTGAGCTCCTACAATGAGCAGTTCTTC. Protein sequence: CASTSVSSYNEQFF. The chain employs TRBV7-2 and TRBJ2-1; D unclear. Trimming left V 7 bases short and J 0 bases short, with 10 bases between. The germline V gene has CDR1 SGHTA and CDR2 FQGNSA. The length of the CDR3 is 14 residues.

This chain connects TRBV27 to TRBJ2-3; D gene uncertain. In germline, CDR1 is MNHEY, CDR2 SMNVEV (reference sequence). This CDR3 contains 13 residues. The V and J ends lost 6 bases and 7 bases respectively, with 14 bases between them. CDR3 sequence reads: CASSRTRLHTQYF. The CDR3 bases are TGTGCCAGCAGCCGAACAAGATTGCATACGCAGTATTTT.

This chain links TRBV27 with TRBJ2-7, with D maybe TRBD2 (5 bases). Germline V CDR1 and CDR2: MNHEY, SMNVEV (reference sequence). V dropped 6 bases and J dropped 3 bases, with 9 bases sitting between them. This CDR3 is built from 12 residues. The CDR3 reads CASRSGVYEQYF. DNA of the CDR3: TGTGCCAGCAGATCCGGGGTCTACGAGCAGTACTTC.

V is TRBV19 and J is TRBJ1-2; D remains unclear. CDR3 length equals 12 residues. Germline loops: CDR1 LNHDA, CDR2 SQIVND (reference sequence). The germline V and J ends were trimmed by 3 bases and 4 bases, with 6 bases remaining between them. Written as DNA, the CDR3 is TGTGCCAGTAGTATCCCGGGCTATGGCTACACCTTC. This gives the protein CASSIPGYGYTF.

The chain has TRBV10-1 and TRBJ1-1; D uncertain. From germline, CDR1 is WNHNN and CDR2 SYGVQD (reference sequence). V was pared by 5 bases and J by 1 base, with 8 bases between. The CDR3 covers 13 residues. The CDR3 region has the DNA TGCGCCAGCAGTCCCGAGCCGAACACTGAAGCTTTCTTT. As protein: CASSPEPNTEAFF.

The chain couples TRBV2 to TRBJ2-2; TRBD2 is a possible D gene (5 bases). The ends were cut back, 4 bases at V and 2 bases at J, with 8 bases in the middle. This CDR3 spans 14 amino acids. Per the germline V gene, CDR1 is SNHLY and CDR2 is FYNNEI. The CDR3 sequence is CASSATRNTGELFF. CDR3 in DNA: TGTGCCAGCAGTGCTACTAGAAACACCGGGGAGCTGTTTTTT. Full variable domain (missing parts from reference TRBV2 and TRBJ2-2): EPEVTQTPSHQVTQMGQEVILRCVPISNHLYFYWYRQILGQKVEFLVSFYNNEISEKSEIFDDQFSVERPDGSNFTLKIRSTKLEDSAMYFCASSATRNTGELFFGEGSRLTVL.

The chain is built from TRBV6-6 and TRBJ1-1; 10 nucleotides line up with TRBD1. Germline values: CDR1 MNHNY, CDR2 SVGAGI (reference sequence). V was pared by 5 bases and J by 5 bases, with 8 bases of the junction left unmatched. This CDR3 spans 15 amino acids. CDR3 in amino acids: CASSATLDRGTEAFF. CDR3 in DNA: TGTGCCAGCAGTGCCACATTGGACAGGGGGACTGAAGCTTTCTTT.

This clone was seen a single time. The rearrangement links TRBV7-8 to TRBJ1-3, with D unresolved. In germline, CDR1 is SGHVS, CDR2 FQNEAQ. This CDR3 is built from 13 residues. Trimming cost V 0 bases and J 2 bases, with 2 bases left between them. The CDR3 nucleotides are TGTGCCAGCAGCTTAGCTGCTGGAAACACCATATATTTT. The encoded protein is CASSLAAGNTIYF.

This chain joins TRBV4-2 and TRBJ1-2, with unresolved D. V lost 4 bases and J 1 base, leaving 16 bases between the germline ends. Per the germline V gene, CDR1 is LGHNA and CDR2 is YNFKEQ. The CDR3 loop spans 16 amino acids. CDR3 in amino acids: CASSRAPHVLNYGYTF. The CDR3 bases are TGTGCCAGCAGCCGGGCTCCCCACGTACTTAACTATGGCTACACCTTC.

The rearrangement uses TRBV28 and TRBJ1-1, with D maybe TRBD1 (6 bases). This CDR3 is built from 15 residues. V was trimmed by 1 base and J by 0 bases, leaving 9 bases between them. The germline V gene encodes CDR1 MDHEN and CDR2 SYDVKM. The CDR3 reads CASSLSTGMNTEAFF. For the CDR3, the DNA is TGTGCCAGCAGTTTATCTACAGGGATGAACACTGAAGCTTTCTTT. The full variable domain, rest sourced from reference TRBV28 and TRBJ1-1, is DVKVTQSSRYLVKRTGEKVFLECVQDMDHENMFWYRQDPGLGLRLIYFSYDVKMKEKGDIPEGYSVSREKKERFSLILESASTNQTSMYLCASSLSTGMNTEAFFGQGTRLTVV.

The rearrangement joins TRBV5-6 to TRBJ1-2, with D hard to call. V dropped 3 bases and J dropped 2 bases, with 8 bases sitting between them. CDR3 length: 13 amino acids. CDR1 is SGHDT, CDR2 YYEEEE, per germline. CDR3 residues: CASSSTENYGYTF. CDR3 nucleotide sequence: TGTGCCAGCAGCTCCACGGAGAACTATGGCTACACCTTC.

The chain combines TRBV6-1 with TRBJ1-2; 7 nucleotides agree with TRBD1. The germline V gene encodes CDR1 MNHNS and CDR2 SASEGT. The CDR3 is 16 residues long. Trimming removed 6 bases from V and 4 bases from J; junction bases left unmatched: 14. Written as DNA, the CDR3 is TGTGCCAGCAGGGAATCGACAGGGTTTCGTGGCTATGGCTACACCTTC. It yields the protein CASRESTGFRGYGYTF.

This chain joins TRBV5-1 and TRBJ2-3; D perhaps matches TRBD1 (6 bases). From germline, CDR1 is SGHRS and CDR2 YFSETQ. The CDR3 has 15 residues. V lost 5 bases and J lost 6, with 19 bases in between. In DNA form, the CDR3 reads TGCGCCAGCAGTGCGGACCAGGGGTGGAAGGATACGCAGTATTTT. Its protein is CASSADQGWKDTQYF.

V is TRBV9 and J is TRBJ2-3, with a tentative D call TRBD2 (5 bases). Deletions cut 0 bases from V and 6 bases from J, with 14 bases between. The CDR3 contains 15 residues. CDR1 is SGDLS, CDR2 YYNGEE, per germline. CDR3: CASSVDFAGGDTQYF. CDR3 DNA: TGTGCCAGCAGCGTAGACTTTGCCGGAGGCGATACGCAGTATTTT.

The genes are TRBV19 and TRBJ1-1, with D hard to call. Germline loops: CDR1 LNHDA, CDR2 SQIVND (reference sequence). Deletions cut 3 bases from V and 1 base from J, with 15 bases between. The CDR3 extends over 16 amino acids. The DNA for the CDR3 is TGTGCCAGTAGTATCTCTACTGGGATGGGGAACACTGAAGCTTTCTTT. Residues: CASSISTGMGNTEAFF.